A single sample gave rise to the 17 T cell receptor beta chains below, sequenced in a study of cytomegalovirus exposure and HLA in healthy donors. Sequenced by immunoSEQ multiplex PCR; TCRdb stores in-frame clones only, minus some. The data show around 160,000 clones, 85% seen once. Input material: PBMCs. The receptor source for this set is a man in his thirties or forties in good health and CMV-seropositive.

J is TRBJ1-3 and V is TRBV5-1; D is possibly TRBD1 (6 bases). The CDR3 totals 17 residues. The germline CDR1 and CDR2 sequences are SGHRS and YFSETQ. V was cut by 3 bases and J by 0 bases, with 16 bases left in between. DNA of the CDR3: TGCGCCAGCAGCTCTGGAGGACAGACAATCTCTGGAAACACCATATATTTT. Its protein is CASSSGGQTISGNTIYF.

The chain recombines TRBV5-1 with TRBJ2-3; D is uncertain. The V and J ends lost 0 bases and 3 bases respectively, with 14 bases between them. The CDR3 length is 16 residues. CDR1 is SGHRS, CDR2 YFSETQ, per germline. The CDR3 DNA is TGCGCCAGCAGCTTGGGCGGCACTGAGCTGACAGATACGCAGTATTTT. Translating it yields CASSLGGTELTDTQYF. Complete variable domain (other parts from reference TRBV5-1 and TRBJ2-3): KAGVTQTPRYLIKTRGQQVTLSCSPISGHRSVSWYQQTPGQGLQFLFEYFSETQRNKGNFPGRFSGRQFSNSRSEMNVSTLELGDSALYLCASSLGGTELTDTQYFGPGTRLTVL.

The rearrangement joins TRBV4-3 to TRBJ2-7, with 8 bases identical to TRBD1. The CDR3 has 14 amino acids. With 2 bases clipped from V and 1 base from J, the junction kept 1 base outside the gene matches. Looked up from germline, CDR1 is LGHNA and CDR2 is YSLEER. CDR3 region: CASSQNRGSYEQYF. CDR3 bases: TGCGCCAGCAGCCAAAACAGGGGGTCCTACGAGCAGTACTTC.

The V gene is TRBV5-1, the J gene TRBJ2-3; TRBD2 aligns across 9 bases. The V segment lost 2 bases and the J segment 6 bases; nucleotides outside the gene matches: 10. CDR1 and CDR2 (germline): SGHRS, YFSETQ. The length of the CDR3 is 16 residues. CDR3 DNA sequence: TGCGCCAGCAGCTTCGCTGGCGGGGGGGTAGGGGATACGCAGTATTTT. This encodes CASSFAGGGVGDTQYF.

The chain combines TRBV4-3 with TRBJ2-2, with a tentative D call TRBD2 (6 bases). Trimming took off 0 bases at V and 4 bases at J, with 9 bases between the two ends. The CDR3 contains 15 residues. Germline V gene data show CDR1 as LGHNA and CDR2 as YSLEER. CDR3 DNA sequence: TGCGCCAGCAGCCAAGATCCGCGGGGCACCGGGGAGCTGTTTTTT. Translated, it gives CASSQDPRGTGELFF.

V usage is TRBV13 and J usage is TRBJ2-1; 16 bases align to TRBD2. The ends lost 5 bases at V and 8 bases at J; junction bases unmatched: 18. CDR1 is PRHDT and CDR2 is FYEKMQ in the germline V gene (reference sequence). There are 20 residues in the CDR3. The CDR3 protein is CASSVGGTSGGAAGSDEQFF. In DNA form, the CDR3 reads TGTGCCAGCAGCGTTGGTGGGACTAGCGGGGGGGCCGCAGGTTCAGATGAGCAGTTCTTC. Full variable domain (rest looked up from reference TRBV13 and TRBJ2-1): AAGVIQSPRHLIKEKRETATLKCYPIPRHDTVYWYQQGPGQDPQFLISFYEKMQSDKGSIPDRFSAQQFSDYHSELNMSSLELGDSALYFCASSVGGTSGGAAGSDEQFFGPGTRLTVL.

The chain combines TRBV2 with TRBJ1-1; D is possibly TRBD1 (5 bases). CDR3 size: 13 residues. Germline CDR1 is SNHLY and CDR2 is FYNNEI. Trimming removed 2 bases from V and 1 base from J, with 5 bases in between. CDR3 region: CASSEQGNTEAFF. In DNA, the CDR3 is TGTGCCAGCAGTGAACAGGGGAACACTGAAGCTTTCTTT.

The chain is built from TRBV13 and TRBJ1-5; possible D gene TRBD1, 5 bases. Germline loops: CDR1 PRHDT, CDR2 FYEKMQ (reference sequence). The CDR3 covers 16 residues. V gave up 0 bases and J gave up 5 bases, with 14 bases separating them. CDR3 DNA sequence: TGTGCCAGCAGCTTAGGAGGGTTGGGGGGAGATCAGCCCCAGCATTTT. Protein product: CASSLGGLGGDQPQHF.

The chain links TRBV7-2 to TRBJ1-2; D unclear. The CDR3 consists of 14 residues. Germline V gives CDR1 SGHTA, CDR2 FQGNSA. The V gene lost 2 bases and the J gene lost 4 bases, with 11 bases spanning the gap. The chain's CDR3 is CASSLQSTGYGYTF. In nucleotides, the CDR3 is TGTGCCAGCAGCTTACAGAGTACGGGCTATGGCTACACCTTC.

In DNA, the CDR3 is TGTGCCAGCAGCCGCTATAGCGGGGGGGGTCTGAACACAGATACGCAGTATTTT. It codes for CASSRYSGGGLNTDTQYF. This chain uses TRBV11-2 with TRBJ2-3; 11 positions agree with TRBD2. CDR3 length: 18 residues. Germline CDR1 and CDR2: SGHAT and FQNNGV. Losses at the gene ends were 5 bases for V and 2 bases for J; bases not matched to a gene: 12.

There are a few counts of this clone. The chain recombines TRBV10-1 with TRBJ2-7; no firm D call. The V gene's germline CDR1 is WNHNN and CDR2 SYGVQD (reference sequence). Trimming stripped 0 bases from V and 7 bases from J, with 7 bases between. The CDR3 consists of 12 residues. In DNA form, the CDR3 reads TGCGCCAGCAGTGAGTCGTGCAGTGAGCAGTACTTC. As protein: CASSESCSEQYF.

This clone was counted between two and nine times. The rearrangement links TRBV2 to TRBJ1-2; 8 nucleotides align to TRBD1. This CDR3 has 13 residues. Germline trimming cut 7 bases from V and 6 bases from J; bases unmatched to any gene: 7. The V gene's germline CDR1 is SNHLY and CDR2 FYNNEI. For the CDR3, the DNA is TGTGCCAGCACAGGGGGCGCGTGCAATGGCTACACCTTC. Its translation: CASTGGACNGYTF. The variable domain in full, completed from reference TRBV2 and TRBJ1-2, reads EPEVTQTPSHQVTQMGQEVILRCVPISNHLYFYWYRQILGQKVEFLVSFYNNEISEKSEIFDDQFSVERPDGSNFTLKIRSTKLEDSAMYFCASTGGACNGYTFGSGTRLTVV.

This sequence joins TRBV23-1 and TRBJ1-2, with 8 bases that match TRBD1. TRBV23-1 is an ORF for which the function is uncertain. This CDR3 region has 14 residues. Trimming removed 2 bases from V and 8 bases from J; junction bases left unmatched: 7. The CDR3 nucleotides are TGCGCCAGCAGTCAACTCCCGACAGGGGTGGGCTACACCTTC. Residues: CASSQLPTGVGYTF.

The rearrangement uses TRBV6-5 and TRBJ2-1; a weak D match, TRBD2 (7 bases). Trimming stripped 2 bases from V and 4 bases from J, with 12 bases between. CDR1 is MNHEY, CDR2 SVGAGI, per germline. The CDR3 has 15 residues. In nucleotides, the CDR3 is TGTGCCAGCAGTTACGGAGGGGGGGGTTACAATGAGCAGTTCTTC. This encodes CASSYGGGGYNEQFF.

This clone has only a few counts. V is TRBV30 and J is TRBJ1-1; D is unclear. Trimming removed 4 bases at V and 1 base at J, with 10 bases between. CDR1 and CDR2 from the germline V gene are GTSNPN and SVGIG (reference sequence). This CDR3 contains 13 residues. The CDR3 nucleotides read TGTGCCTGGACGGCACAGCCGAACACTGAAGCTTTCTTT. The encoded protein is CAWTAQPNTEAFF.

V usage is TRBV27 and J usage is TRBJ1-6; no clear D gene. The CDR3 runs 15 residues. Germline V gives CDR1 MNHEY, CDR2 SMNVEV (reference sequence). The germline V and J ends were trimmed by 4 bases and 8 bases, with 15 bases remaining between them. The CDR3 DNA reads as TGTGCCAGCAGTTCTCCGCGAGACATCTATTCACCCCTCCACTTT. Translated, it gives CASSSPRDIYSPLHF.

This clone was found once. This chain connects TRBV9 to TRBJ2-2; 8 positions match TRBD2. Trimming took 4 bases from V and 5 from J; bases not matched to a gene: 10. CDR1 and CDR2 (germline): SGDLS, YYNGEE. CDR3 length: 16 residues. In DNA, the CDR3 is TGTGCCAGCAGCTCCCGGGTAGCGGGGTATACCGGGGAGCTGTTTTTT. It specifies CASSSRVAGYTGELFF.